This T cell receptor beta chain is from a study of radiation and T cells in renal cell carcinoma. Study context: Nephrectomy followed 15 Gy stereotactic body radiation by 4 weeks. Study results and limitations: In blood, top tumor clones expanded by 2 weeks, shrinking by 4.

As concerns this clone: No antigen is known for it.

The germline CDR1 and CDR2 sequences are MGHRA and YSYEKL. The CDR3 contains 16 residues. Losses at the gene ends were 0 bases for V and 6 bases for J; bases not matched to a gene: 8. The sample's time point: baseline pretreatment blood. Treatment defined: 15 Gy SBRT to primary tumor, nephrectomy 4 weeks later. Serial blood draws occurred at baseline and 2 and 4 weeks post-SBRT. Some clones are missing from TCRdb's copy, which holds only in-frame ones; the method was immunoSEQ multiplex PCR. The sample includes 150,000 or so clones, about nine tenths seen only once; the top ten take roughly 4.1%. The chain couples TRBV4-1 to TRBJ1-5; 7 nucleotides agree with TRBD1. This clonotype originated in a woman aged 70-85 years with renal cell carcinoma. The specimen comprised blood, sampled from a patient whose treatment included radiotherapy and nephrectomy. CDR3 nucleotide sequence: TGCGCCAGCAGCCAAGATGCAGGGGGTAGGGGTCAGCCCCAGCATTTT. It translates to CASSQDAGGRGQPQHF.